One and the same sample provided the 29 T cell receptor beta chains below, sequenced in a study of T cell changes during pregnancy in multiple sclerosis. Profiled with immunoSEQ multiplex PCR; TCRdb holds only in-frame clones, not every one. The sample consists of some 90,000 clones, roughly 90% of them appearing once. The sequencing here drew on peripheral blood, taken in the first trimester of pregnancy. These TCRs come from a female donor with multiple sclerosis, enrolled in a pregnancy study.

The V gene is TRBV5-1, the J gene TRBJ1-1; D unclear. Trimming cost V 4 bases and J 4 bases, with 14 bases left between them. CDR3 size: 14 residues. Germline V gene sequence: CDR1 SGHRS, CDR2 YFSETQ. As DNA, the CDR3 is TGCGCCAGCAGCCCAGCAGGAACGTTCACTGAAGCTTTCTTT. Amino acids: CASSPAGTFTEAFF.

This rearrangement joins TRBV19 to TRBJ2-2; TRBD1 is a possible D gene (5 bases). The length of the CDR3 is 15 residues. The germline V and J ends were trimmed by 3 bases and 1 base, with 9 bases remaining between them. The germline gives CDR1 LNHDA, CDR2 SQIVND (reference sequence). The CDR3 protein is CASSMNRQNTGELFF. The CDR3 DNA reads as TGTGCCAGTAGTATGAACAGGCAGAACACCGGGGAGCTGTTTTTT. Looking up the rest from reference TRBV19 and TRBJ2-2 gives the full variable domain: DGGITQSPKYLFRKEGQNVTLSCEQNLNHDAMYWYRQDPGQGLRLIYYSQIVNDFQKGDIAEGYSVSREKKESFPLTVTSAQKNPTAFYLCASSMNRQNTGELFFGEGSRLTVL.

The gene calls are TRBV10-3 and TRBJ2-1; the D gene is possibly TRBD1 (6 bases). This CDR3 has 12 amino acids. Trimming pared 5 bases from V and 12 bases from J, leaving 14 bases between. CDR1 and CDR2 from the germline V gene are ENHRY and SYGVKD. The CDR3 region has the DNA TGTGCCATCAGTTCTTCAGGGGAAGGGCAGTTCTTC. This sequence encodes CAISSSGEGQFF.

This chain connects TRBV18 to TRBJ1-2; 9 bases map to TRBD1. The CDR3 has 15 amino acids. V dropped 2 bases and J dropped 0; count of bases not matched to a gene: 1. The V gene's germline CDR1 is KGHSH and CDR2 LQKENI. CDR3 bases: TGTGCCAGCTCACCAGACAGGGGGGCTAACTATGGCTACACCTTC. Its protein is CASSPDRGANYGYTF.

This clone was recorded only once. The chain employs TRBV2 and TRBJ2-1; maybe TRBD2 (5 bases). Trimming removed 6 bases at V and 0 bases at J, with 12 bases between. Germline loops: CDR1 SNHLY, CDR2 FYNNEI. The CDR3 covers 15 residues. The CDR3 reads CASSERFSSYNEQFF. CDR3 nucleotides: TGTGCCAGCAGCGAGCGGTTCTCCTCCTACAATGAGCAGTTCTTC.

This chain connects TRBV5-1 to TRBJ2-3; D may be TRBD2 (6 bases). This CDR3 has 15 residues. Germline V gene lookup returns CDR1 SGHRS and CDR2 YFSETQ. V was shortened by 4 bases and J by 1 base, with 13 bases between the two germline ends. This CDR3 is CASSPKASGTDTQYF. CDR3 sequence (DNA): TGCGCCAGCAGCCCAAAGGCTAGCGGCACAGATACGCAGTATTTT. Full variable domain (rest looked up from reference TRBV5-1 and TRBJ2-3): KAGVTQTPRYLIKTRGQQVTLSCSPISGHRSVSWYQQTPGQGLQFLFEYFSETQRNKGNFPGRFSGRQFSNSRSEMNVSTLELGDSALYLCASSPKASGTDTQYFGPGTRLTVL.

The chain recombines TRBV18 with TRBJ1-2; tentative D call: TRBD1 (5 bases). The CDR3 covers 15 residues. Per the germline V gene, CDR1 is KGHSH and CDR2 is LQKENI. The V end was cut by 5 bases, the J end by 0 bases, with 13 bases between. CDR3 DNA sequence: TGTGCCAGCTCAACTTCGACAGAGCCTAACTATGGCTACACCTTC. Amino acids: CASSTSTEPNYGYTF.

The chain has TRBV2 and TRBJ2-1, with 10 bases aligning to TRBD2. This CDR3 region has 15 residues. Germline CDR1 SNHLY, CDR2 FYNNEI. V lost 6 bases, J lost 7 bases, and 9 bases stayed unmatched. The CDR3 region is CASSRLAGPTNEQFF. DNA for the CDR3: TGTGCCAGCAGCCGACTAGCGGGTCCTACGAATGAGCAGTTCTTC.

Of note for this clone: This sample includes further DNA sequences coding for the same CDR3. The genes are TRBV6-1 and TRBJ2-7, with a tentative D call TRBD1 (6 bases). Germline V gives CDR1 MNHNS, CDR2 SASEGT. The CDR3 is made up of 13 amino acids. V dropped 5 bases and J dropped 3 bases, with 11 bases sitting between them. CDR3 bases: TGTGCCAGCAGTCCCAGGGGATTCTACGAGCAGTACTTC. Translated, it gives CASSPRGFYEQYF.

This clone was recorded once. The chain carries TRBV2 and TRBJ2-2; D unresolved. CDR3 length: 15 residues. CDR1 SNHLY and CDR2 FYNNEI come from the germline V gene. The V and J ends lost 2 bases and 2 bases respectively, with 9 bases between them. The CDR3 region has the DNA TGTGCCAGCAGTGAACAGTCGATAAACACCGGGGAGCTGTTTTTT. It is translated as CASSEQSINTGELFF.

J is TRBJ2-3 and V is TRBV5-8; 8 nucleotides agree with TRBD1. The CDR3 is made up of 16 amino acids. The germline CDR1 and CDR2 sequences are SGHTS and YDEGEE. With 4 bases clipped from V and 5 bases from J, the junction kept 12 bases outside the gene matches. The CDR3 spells CASSRYRGMSRDTQYF. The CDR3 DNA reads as TGTGCCAGCAGCAGGTACAGGGGGATGTCAAGAGATACGCAGTATTTT.

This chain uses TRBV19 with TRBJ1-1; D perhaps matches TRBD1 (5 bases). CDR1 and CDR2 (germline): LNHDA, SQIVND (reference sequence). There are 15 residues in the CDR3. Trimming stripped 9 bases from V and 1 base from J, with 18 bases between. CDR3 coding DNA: TGTGCCAGCGGGACTAGGGATCCGAGGAACACTGAAGCTTTCTTT. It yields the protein CASGTRDPRNTEAFF. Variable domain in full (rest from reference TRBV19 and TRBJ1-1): DGGITQSPKYLFRKEGQNVTLSCEQNLNHDAMYWYRQDPGQGLRLIYYSQIVNDFQKGDIAEGYSVSREKKESFPLTVTSAQKNPTAFYLCASGTRDPRNTEAFFGQGTRLTVV.

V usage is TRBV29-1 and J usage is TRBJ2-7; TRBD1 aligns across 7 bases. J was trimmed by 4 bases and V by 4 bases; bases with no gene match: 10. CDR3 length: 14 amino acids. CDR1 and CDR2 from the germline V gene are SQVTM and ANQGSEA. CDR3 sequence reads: CSVGDRGQTYEQYF. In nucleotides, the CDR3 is TGCAGCGTTGGGGACCGGGGACAGACTTACGAGCAGTACTTC.

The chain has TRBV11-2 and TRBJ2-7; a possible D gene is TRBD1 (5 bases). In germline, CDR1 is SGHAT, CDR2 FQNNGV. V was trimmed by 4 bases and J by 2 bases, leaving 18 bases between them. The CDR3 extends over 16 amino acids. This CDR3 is CASSSDEIKGTYEQYF. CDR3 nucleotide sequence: TGTGCCAGCAGCTCGGACGAGATAAAGGGGACCTACGAGCAGTACTTC. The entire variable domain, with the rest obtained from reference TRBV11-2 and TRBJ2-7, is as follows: EAGVAQSPRYKIIEKRQSVAFWCNPISGHATLYWYQQILGQGPKLLIQFQNNGVVDDSQLPKDRFSAERLKGVDSTLKIQPAKLEDSAVYLCASSSDEIKGTYEQYFGPGTRLTVT.

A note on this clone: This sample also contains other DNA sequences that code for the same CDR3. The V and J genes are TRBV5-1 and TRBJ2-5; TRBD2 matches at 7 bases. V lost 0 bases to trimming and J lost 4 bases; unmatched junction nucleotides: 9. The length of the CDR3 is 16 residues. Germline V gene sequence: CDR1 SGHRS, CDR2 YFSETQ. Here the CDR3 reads CASSLGLAGEGETQYF. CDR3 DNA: TGCGCCAGCAGCTTGGGACTGGCGGGAGAAGGAGAGACCCAGTACTTC.

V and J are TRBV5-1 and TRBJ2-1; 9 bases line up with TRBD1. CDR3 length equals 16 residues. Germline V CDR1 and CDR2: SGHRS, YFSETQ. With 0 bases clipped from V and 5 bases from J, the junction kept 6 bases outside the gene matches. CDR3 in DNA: TGCGCCAGCAGCTTGGCGTCCGGACAGGGGAACAATGAGCAGTTCTTC. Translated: CASSLASGQGNNEQFF.

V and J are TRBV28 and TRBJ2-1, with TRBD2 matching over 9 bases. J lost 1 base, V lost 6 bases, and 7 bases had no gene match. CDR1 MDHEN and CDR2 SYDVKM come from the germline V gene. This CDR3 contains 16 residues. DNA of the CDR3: TGTGCCAGCAGCATCGGCGGGAGGGTATCCTACAATGAGCAGTTCTTC. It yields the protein CASSIGGRVSYNEQFF.

CDR3 sequence: CASSLNSPTQQYF. Written as DNA, the CDR3 is TGTGCCAGCAGTTTAAACAGCCCTACTCAGCAGTACTTC. This rearrangement joins TRBV28 to TRBJ2-7; D not certain. Germline CDR1 and CDR2: MDHEN and SYDVKM. V shed 2 bases and J shed 8 bases, with 13 bases lying between them. The CDR3 length is 13 residues. Full variable domain (remainder filled in from reference TRBV28 and TRBJ2-7): DVKVTQSSRYLVKRTGEKVFLECVQDMDHENMFWYRQDPGLGLRLIYFSYDVKMKEKGDIPEGYSVSREKKERFSLILESASTNQTSMYLCASSLNSPTQQYFGPGTRLTVT.

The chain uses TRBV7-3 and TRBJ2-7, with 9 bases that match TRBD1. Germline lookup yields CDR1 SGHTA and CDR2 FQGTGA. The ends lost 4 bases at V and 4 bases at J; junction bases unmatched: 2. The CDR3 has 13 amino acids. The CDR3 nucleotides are TGTGCCAGCAGCTGGGGACAGGGTTACGAGCAGTACTTC. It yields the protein CASSWGQGYEQYF.

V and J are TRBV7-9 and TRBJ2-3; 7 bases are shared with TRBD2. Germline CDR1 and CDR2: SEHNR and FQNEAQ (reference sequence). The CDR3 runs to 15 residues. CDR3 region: CAERGRGRDTDTQYF. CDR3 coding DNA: TGTGCAGAACGGGGCCGAGGGAGGGACACAGATACGCAGTATTTT.

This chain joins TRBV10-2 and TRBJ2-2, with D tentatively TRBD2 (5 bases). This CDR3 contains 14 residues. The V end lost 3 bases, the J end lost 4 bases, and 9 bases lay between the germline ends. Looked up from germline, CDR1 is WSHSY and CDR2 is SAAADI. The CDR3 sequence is CASSEAETTGELFF. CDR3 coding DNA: TGCGCCAGCAGTGAAGCGGAGACCACCGGGGAGCTGTTTTTT.

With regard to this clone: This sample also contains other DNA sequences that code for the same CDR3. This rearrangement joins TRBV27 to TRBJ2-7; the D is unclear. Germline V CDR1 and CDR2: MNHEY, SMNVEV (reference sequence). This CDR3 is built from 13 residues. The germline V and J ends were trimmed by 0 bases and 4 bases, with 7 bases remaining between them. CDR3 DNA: TGTGCCAGCAGTTTATCATCCGGTTACGAGCAGTACTTC. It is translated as CASSLSSGYEQYF.

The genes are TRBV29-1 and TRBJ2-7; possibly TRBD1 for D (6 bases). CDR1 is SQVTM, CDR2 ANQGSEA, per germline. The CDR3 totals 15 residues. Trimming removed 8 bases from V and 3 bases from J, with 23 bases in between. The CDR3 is CSLPQGGSDRYEQYF. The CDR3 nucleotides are TGCAGCCTCCCTCAAGGGGGATCTGATCGCTACGAGCAGTACTTC.

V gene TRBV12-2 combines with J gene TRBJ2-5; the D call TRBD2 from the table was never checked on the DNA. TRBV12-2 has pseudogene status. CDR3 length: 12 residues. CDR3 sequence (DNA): TGTGCAAGTCGCTTACCCCGCGGGACCCAGTACTTC. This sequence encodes CASRLPRGTQYF.

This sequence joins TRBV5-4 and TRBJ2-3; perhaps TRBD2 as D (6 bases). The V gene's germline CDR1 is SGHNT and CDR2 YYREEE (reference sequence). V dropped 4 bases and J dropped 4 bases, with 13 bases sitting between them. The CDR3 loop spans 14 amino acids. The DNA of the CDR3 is TGTGCCAGCAGCCTCCGGGGCGGGGCAGATACGCAGTATTTT. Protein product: CASSLRGGADTQYF.

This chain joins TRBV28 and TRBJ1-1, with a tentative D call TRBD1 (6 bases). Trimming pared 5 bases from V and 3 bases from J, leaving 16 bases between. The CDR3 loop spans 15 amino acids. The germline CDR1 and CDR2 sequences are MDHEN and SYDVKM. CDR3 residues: CASSTIRGGYTEAFF. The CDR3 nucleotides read TGTGCCAGCAGTACAATCAGGGGCGGGTACACTGAAGCTTTCTTT.

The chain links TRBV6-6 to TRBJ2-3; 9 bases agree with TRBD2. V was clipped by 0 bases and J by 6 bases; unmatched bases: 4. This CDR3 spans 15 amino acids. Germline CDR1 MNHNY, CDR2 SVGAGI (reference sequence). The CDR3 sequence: CASSYSIAGGDTQYF. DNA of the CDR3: TGTGCCAGCAGTTACTCGATCGCGGGGGGGGATACGCAGTATTTT.

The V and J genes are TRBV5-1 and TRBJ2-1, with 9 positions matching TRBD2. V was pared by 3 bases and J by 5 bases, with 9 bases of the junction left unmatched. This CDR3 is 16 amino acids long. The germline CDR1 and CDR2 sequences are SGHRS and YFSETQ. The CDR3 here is CASSWTLAGSHNEQFF. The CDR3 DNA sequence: TGCGCCAGCAGCTGGACACTAGCGGGTTCTCACAATGAGCAGTTCTTC. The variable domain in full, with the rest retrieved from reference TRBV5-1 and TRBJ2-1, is KAGVTQTPRYLIKTRGQQVTLSCSPISGHRSVSWYQQTPGQGLQFLFEYFSETQRNKGNFPGRFSGRQFSNSRSEMNVSTLELGDSALYLCASSWTLAGSHNEQFFGPGTRLTVL.

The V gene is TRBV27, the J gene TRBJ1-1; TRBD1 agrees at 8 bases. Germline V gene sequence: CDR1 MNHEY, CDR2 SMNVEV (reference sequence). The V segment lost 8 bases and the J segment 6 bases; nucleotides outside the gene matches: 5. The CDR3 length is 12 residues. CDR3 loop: CASGTGLAEAFF. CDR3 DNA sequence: TGTGCCAGCGGGACAGGTCTGGCTGAAGCTTTCTTT.